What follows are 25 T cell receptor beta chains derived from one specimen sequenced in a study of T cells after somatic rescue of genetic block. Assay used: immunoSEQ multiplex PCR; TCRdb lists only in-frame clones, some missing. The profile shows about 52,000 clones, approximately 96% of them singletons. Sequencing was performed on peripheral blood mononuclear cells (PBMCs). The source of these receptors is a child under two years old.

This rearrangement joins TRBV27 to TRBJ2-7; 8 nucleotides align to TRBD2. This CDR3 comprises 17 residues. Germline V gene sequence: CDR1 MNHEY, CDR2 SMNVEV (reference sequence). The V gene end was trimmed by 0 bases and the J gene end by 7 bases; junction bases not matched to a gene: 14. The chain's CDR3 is CASSLSPASGLPREQYF. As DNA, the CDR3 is TGTGCCAGCAGTTTATCTCCCGCTAGCGGGTTGCCTAGGGAGCAGTACTTC.

The CDR3 here is CASSLTSGNTGELFF. The CDR3, as DNA: TGTGCCAGCAGCTTGACTAGCGGAAACACCGGGGAGCTGTTTTTT. J is TRBJ2-2 and V is TRBV7-2; TRBD2 aligns across 9 bases. The trim removed 3 bases at V and 2 bases at J, leaving 1 base unmatched. This CDR3 is built from 15 residues. Germline CDR1 SGHTA, CDR2 FQGNSA. Together with reference TRBV7-2 and TRBJ2-2, the CDR3 gives the full variable domain: GAGVSQSPSNKVTEKGKDVELRCDPISGHTALYWYRQSLGQGLEFLIYFQGNSAPDKSGLPSDRFSAERTGGSVSTLTIQRTQQEDSAVYLCASSLTSGNTGELFFGEGSRLTVL.

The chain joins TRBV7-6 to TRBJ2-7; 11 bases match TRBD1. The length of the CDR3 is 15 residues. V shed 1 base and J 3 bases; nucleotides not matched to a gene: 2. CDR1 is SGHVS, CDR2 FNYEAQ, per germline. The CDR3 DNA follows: TGTGCCAGCAGCTTAGGCGGGACAGGGGGCTACGAGCAGTACTTC. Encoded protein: CASSLGGTGGYEQYF.

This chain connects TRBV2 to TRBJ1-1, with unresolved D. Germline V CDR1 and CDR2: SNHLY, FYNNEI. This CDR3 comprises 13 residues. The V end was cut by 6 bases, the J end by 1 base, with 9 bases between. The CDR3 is CASRGDGNTEAFF. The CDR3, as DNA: TGTGCCAGCAGGGGTGACGGGAACACTGAAGCTTTCTTT.

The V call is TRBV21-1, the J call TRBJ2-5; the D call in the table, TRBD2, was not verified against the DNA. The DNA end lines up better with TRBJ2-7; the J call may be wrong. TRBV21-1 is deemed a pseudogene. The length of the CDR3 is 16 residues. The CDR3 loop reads CASSNLNATPSYEQYF. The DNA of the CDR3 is TGTGCCAGCAGCAATTTGAATGCGACTCCTTCCTACGAGCAGTACTTC.

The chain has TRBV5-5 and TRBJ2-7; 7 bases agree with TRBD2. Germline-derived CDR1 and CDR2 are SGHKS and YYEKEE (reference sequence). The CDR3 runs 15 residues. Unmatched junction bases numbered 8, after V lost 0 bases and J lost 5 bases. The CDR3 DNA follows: TGTGCCAGCAGCTTGGTTAGAGGGCTAGCGGACGAGCAGTACTTC. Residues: CASSLVRGLADEQYF.

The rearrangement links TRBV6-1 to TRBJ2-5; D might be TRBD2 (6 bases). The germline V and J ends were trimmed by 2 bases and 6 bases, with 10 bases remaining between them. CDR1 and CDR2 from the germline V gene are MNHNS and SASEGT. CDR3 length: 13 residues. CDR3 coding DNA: TGTGCCAGCAGTGAACAGGGAGGCAAGACCCAGTACTTC. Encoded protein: CASSEQGGKTQYF.

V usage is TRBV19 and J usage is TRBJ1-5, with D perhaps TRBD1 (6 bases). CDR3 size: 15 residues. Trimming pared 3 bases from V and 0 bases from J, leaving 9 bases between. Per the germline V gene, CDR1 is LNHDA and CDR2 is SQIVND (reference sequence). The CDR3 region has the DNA TGTGCCAGTAGTATTCGGACAGTTAGCAATCAGCCCCAGCATTTT. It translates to CASSIRTVSNQPQHF.

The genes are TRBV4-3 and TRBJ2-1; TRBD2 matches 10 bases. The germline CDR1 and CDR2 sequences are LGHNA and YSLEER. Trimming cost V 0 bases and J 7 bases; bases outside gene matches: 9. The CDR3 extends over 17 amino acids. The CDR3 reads CASSQDEASGSDNEQFF. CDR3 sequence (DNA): TGCGCCAGCAGCCAAGACGAGGCTAGCGGGAGCGATAATGAGCAGTTCTTC.

This CDR3 reads CASSSRTGSYNEQFF. The CDR3 DNA reads as TGTGCCAGCAGCTCCCGGACGGGATCCTACAATGAGCAGTTCTTC. The chain uses TRBV9 and TRBJ2-1, with D possibly matching TRBD2 (5 bases). Trimming stripped 4 bases from V and 1 base from J, with 12 bases between. This CDR3 is 15 amino acids long. Germline V lookup: CDR1 SGDLS, CDR2 YYNGEE. Filled out from reference TRBV9 and TRBJ2-1, the complete variable domain reads DSGVTQTPKHLITATGQRVTLRCSPRSGDLSVYWYQQSLDQGLQFLIQYYNGEERAKGNILERFSAQQFPDLHSELNLSSLELGDSALYFCASSSRTGSYNEQFFGPGTRLTVL.

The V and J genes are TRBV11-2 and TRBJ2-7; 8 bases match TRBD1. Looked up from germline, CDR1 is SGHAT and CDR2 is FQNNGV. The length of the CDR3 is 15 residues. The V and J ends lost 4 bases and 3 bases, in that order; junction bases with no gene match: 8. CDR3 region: CASSSRTGRYYEQYF. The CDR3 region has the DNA TGTGCCAGCAGCTCTCGGACAGGGCGATACTACGAGCAGTACTTC.

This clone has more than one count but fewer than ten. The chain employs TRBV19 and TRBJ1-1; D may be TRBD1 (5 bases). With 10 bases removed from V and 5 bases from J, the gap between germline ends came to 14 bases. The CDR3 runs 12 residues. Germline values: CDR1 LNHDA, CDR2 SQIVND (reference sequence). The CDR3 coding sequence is TGTGCCACAAAGGGCGGGGCAACTGAAGCTTTCTTT. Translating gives CATKGGATEAFF.

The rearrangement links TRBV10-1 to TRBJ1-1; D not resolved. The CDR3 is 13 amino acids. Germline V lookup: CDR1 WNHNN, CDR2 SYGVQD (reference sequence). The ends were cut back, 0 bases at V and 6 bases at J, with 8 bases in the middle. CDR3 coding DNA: TGCGCCAGCAGTGAGTCGAACCCGGCTGAAGCTTTCTTT. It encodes CASSESNPAEAFF.

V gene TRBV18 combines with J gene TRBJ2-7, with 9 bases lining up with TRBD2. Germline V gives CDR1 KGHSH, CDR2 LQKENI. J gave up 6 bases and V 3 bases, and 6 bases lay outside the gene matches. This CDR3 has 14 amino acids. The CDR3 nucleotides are TGTGCCAGCTCACCGGCTAGCGGGAACTCCGAGCAGTACTTC. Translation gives CASSPASGNSEQYF.

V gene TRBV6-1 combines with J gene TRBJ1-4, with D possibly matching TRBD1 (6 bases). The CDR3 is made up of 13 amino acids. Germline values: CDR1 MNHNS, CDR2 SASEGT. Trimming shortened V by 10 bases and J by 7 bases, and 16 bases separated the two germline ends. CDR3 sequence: CATIRGTFEKLFF. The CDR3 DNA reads TGTGCCACCATTAGGGGGACGTTTGAAAAACTGTTTTTT.

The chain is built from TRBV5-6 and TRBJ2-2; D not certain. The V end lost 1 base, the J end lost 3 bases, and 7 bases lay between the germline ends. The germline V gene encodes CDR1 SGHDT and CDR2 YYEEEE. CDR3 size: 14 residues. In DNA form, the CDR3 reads TGTGCCAGCAGCTTGAACAGATACACCGGGGAGCTGTTTTTT. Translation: CASSLNRYTGELFF.

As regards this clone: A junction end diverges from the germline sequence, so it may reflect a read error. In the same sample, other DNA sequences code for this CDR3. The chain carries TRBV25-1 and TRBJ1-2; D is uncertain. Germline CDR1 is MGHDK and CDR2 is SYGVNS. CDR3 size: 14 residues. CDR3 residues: CASSEYRAQYGYTF. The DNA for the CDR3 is TGTGCCAGCAGCGAATATCGCGCGCAGTATGGCTACACCTTC.

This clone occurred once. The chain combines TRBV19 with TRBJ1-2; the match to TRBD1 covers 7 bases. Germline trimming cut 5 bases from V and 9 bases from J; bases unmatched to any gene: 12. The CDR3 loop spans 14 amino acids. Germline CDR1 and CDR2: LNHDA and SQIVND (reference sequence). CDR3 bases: TGTGCCAGTAGTCTAAAGGGACAGAGAGATCGCTACACCTTC. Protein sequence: CASSLKGQRDRYTF.

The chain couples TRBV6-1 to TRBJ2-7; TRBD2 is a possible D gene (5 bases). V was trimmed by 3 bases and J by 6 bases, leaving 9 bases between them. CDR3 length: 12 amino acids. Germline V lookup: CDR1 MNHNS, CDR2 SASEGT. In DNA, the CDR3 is TGTGCCAGCAGTGAGTCCCGGGGCGAGCAGTACTTC. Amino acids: CASSESRGEQYF.

The CDR3 region has the DNA TGCGCCAGCAGTGACCCAGCGGGAGGACCCTACGAGCAGTACTTC. This translates into CASSDPAGGPYEQYF. The V call is TRBV10-2, the J call TRBJ2-7, with 9 bases that match TRBD2. Germline-derived CDR1 and CDR2 are WSHSY and SAAADI. This CDR3 spans 15 amino acids. The ends lost 3 bases at V and 2 bases at J; junction bases unmatched: 5.

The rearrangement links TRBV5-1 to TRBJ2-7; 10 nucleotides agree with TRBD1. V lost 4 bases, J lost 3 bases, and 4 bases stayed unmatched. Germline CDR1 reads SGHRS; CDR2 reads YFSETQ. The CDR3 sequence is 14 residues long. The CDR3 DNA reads TGCGCCAGCAGCAGGACAGGGGGGAACTACGAGCAGTACTTC. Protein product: CASSRTGGNYEQYF.

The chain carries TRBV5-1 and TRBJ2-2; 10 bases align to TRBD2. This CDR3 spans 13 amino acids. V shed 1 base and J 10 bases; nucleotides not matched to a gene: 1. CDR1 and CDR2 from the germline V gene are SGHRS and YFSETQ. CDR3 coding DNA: TGCGCCAGCAGCTTGAGCGGGAGGGAGGAGCTGTTTTTT. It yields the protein CASSLSGREELFF.

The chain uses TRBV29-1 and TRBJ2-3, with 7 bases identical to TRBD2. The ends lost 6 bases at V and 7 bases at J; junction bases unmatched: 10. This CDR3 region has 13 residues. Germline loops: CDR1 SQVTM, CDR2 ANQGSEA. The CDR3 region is CSVMAGAVNTQYF. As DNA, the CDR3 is TGCAGCGTGATGGCGGGAGCGGTGAATACGCAGTATTTT.

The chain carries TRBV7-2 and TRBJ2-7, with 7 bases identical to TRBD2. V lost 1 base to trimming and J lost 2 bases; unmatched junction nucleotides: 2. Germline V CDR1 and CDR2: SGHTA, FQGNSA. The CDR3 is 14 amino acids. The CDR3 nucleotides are TGTGCCAGCAGCTTAGGACTAGCAGCCTACGAGCAGTACTTC. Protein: CASSLGLAAYEQYF.

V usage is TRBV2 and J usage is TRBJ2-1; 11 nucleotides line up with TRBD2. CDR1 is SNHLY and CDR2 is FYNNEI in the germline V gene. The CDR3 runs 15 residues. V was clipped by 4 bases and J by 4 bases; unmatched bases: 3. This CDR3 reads CASSGTSGSYNEQFF. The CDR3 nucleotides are TGTGCCAGCAGTGGCACTAGCGGGAGTTACAATGAGCAGTTCTTC.